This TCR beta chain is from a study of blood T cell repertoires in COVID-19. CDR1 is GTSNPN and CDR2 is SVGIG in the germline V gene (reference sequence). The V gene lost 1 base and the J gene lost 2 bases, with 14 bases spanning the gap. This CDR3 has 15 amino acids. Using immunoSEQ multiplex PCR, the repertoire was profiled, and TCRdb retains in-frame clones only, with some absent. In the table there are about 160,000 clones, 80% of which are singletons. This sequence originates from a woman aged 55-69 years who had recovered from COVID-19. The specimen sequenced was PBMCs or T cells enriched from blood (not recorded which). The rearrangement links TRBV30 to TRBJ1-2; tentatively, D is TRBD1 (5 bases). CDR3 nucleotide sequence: TGTGCCTGGAGTGCTGGGGCCCTAAAGAACTATGGCTACACCTTC. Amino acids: CAWSAGALKNYGYTF.